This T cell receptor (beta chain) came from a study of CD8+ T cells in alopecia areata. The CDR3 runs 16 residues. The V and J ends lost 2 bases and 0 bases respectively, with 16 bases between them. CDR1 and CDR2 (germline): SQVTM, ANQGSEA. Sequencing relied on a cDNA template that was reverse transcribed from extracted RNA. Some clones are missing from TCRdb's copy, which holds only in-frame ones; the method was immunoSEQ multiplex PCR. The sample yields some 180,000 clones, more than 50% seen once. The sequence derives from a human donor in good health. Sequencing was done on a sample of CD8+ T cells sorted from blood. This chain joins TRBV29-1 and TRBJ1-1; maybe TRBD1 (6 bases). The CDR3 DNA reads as TGCAGCGTTGAAAAACCCGGGGGGCCTATGAACACTGAAGCTTTCTTT. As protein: CSVEKPGGPMNTEAFF.